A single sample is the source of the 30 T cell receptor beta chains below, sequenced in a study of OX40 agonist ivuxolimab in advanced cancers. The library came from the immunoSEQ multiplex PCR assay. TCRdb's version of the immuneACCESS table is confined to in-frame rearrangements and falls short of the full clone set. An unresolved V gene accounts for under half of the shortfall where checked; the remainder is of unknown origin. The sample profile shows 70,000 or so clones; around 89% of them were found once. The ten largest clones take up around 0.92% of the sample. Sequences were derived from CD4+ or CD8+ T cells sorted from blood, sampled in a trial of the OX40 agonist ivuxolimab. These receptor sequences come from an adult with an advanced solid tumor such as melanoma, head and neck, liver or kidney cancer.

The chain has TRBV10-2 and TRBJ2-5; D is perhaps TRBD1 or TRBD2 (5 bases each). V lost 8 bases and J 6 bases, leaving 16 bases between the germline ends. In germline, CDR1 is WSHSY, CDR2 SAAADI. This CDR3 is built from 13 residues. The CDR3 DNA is TGCGCCAGCTCCGGGACGACCGGGAAGACCCAGTACTTC. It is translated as CASSGTTGKTQYF.

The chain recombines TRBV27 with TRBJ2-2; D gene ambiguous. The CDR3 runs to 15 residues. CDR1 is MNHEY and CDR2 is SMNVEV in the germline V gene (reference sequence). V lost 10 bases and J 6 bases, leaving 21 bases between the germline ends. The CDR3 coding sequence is TGTGCCACCCCTATCGCGGCACAGCAACCCGGGGAGCTGTTTTTT. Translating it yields CATPIAAQQPGELFF.

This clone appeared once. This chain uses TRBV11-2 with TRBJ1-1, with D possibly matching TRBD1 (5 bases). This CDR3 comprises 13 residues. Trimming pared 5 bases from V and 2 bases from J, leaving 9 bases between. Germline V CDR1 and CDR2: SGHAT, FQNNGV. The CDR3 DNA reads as TGTGCCAGCAGCCGTCAGGGTAACACTGAAGCTTTCTTT. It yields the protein CASSRQGNTEAFF. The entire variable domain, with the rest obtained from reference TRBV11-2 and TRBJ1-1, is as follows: EAGVAQSPRYKIIEKRQSVAFWCNPISGHATLYWYQQILGQGPKLLIQFQNNGVVDDSQLPKDRFSAERLKGVDSTLKIQPAKLEDSAVYLCASSRQGNTEAFFGQGTRLTVV.

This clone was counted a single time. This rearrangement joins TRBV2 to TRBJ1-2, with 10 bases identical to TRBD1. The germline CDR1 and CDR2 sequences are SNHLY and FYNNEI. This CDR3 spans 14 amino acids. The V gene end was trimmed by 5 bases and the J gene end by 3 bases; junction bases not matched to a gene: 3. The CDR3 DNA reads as TGTGCCAGCAGTATCGACAGGGGGCACTATGGCTACACCTTC. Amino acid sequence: CASSIDRGHYGYTF.

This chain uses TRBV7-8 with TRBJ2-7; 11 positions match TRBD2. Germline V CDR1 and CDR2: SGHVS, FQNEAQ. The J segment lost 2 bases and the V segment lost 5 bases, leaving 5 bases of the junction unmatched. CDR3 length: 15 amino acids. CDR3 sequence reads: CASSLGLAGPYEQYF. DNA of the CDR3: TGTGCCAGCAGCCTAGGACTAGCGGGCCCCTACGAGCAGTACTTC.

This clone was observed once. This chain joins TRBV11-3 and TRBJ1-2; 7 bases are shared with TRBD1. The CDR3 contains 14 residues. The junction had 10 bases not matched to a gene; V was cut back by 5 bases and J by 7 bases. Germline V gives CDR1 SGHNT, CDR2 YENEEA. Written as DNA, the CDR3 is TGTGCCAGCAGCCCCGGACAGGTTCCGGGTGGCTACACCTTC. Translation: CASSPGQVPGGYTF.

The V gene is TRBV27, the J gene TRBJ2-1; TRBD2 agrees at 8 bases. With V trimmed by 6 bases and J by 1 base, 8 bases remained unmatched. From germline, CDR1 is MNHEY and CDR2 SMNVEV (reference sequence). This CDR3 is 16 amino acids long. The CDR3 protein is CASSQREYYSYNEQFF. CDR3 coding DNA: TGTGCCAGCAGCCAGCGGGAGTATTATTCCTACAATGAGCAGTTCTTC.

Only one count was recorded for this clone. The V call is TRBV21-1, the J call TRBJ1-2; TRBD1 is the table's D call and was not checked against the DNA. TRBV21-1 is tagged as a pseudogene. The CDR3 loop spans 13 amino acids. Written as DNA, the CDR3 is TGTGCCAGCAGGACCGACAGGGGGCTGGACTACACCTTC. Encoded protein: CASRTDRGLDYTF.

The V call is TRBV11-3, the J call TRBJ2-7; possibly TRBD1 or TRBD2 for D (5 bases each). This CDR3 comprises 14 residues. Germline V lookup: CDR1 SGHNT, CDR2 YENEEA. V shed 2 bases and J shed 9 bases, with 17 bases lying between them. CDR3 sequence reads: CASSLPGTESRQYF. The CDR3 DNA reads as TGTGCCAGCAGCTTACCCGGGACCGAGTCTCGGCAGTACTTC.

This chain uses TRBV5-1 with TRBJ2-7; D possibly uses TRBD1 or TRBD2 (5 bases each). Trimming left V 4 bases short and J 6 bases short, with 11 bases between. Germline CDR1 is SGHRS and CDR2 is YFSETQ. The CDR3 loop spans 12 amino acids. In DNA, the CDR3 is TGCGCCAGCAGCCCTCCGGGACCCGAGCAGTACTTC. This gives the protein CASSPPGPEQYF.

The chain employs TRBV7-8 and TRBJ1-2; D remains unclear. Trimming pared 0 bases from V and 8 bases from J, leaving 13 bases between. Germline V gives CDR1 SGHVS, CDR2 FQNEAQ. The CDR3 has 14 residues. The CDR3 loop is CASSLATEGVGYTF. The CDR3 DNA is TGTGCCAGCAGCTTAGCGACGGAGGGCGTGGGCTACACCTTC.

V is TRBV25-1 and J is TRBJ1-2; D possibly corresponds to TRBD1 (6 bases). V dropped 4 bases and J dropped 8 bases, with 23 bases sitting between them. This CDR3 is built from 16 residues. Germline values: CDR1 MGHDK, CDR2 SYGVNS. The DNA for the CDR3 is TGTGCCAGCAGTGCCCGAGCCACAGGGAACGTCCTGGGCTACACCTTC. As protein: CASSARATGNVLGYTF.

The CDR3, as DNA: TGTGCCTGGAGCGACACAGGGGCAGGAGCAACTAATGAAAAACTGTTTTTT. Amino acid sequence: CAWSDTGAGATNEKLFF. V and J are TRBV30 and TRBJ1-4, with TRBD1 matching 7 bases. CDR1 and CDR2 from the germline V gene are GTSNPN and SVGIG (reference sequence). This CDR3 contains 17 residues. V was clipped by 3 bases and J by 0 bases; unmatched bases: 10.

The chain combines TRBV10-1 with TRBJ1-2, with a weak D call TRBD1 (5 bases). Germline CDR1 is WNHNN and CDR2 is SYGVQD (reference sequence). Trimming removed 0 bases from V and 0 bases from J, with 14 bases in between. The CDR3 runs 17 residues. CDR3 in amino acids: CASSESDSRLANYGYTF. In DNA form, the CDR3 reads TGCGCCAGCAGTGAGTCTGACAGCCGGCTAGCTAACTATGGCTACACCTTC.

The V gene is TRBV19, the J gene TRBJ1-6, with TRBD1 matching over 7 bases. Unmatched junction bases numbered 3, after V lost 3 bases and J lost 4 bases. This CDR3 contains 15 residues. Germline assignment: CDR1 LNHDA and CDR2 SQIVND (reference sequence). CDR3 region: CASSMLQGYNSPLHF. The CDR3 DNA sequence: TGTGCCAGTAGTATGCTACAGGGGTATAATTCACCCCTCCACTTT.

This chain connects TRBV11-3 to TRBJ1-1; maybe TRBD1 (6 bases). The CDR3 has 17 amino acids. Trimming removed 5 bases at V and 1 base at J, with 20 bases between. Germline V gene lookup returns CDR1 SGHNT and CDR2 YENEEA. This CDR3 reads CASSPHRAQRKNTEAFF. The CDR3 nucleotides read TGTGCCAGCAGCCCACACAGGGCCCAGAGGAAGAACACTGAAGCTTTCTTT.

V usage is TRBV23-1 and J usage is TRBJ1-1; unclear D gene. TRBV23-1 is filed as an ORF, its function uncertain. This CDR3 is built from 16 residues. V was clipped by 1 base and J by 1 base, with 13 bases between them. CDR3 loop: CASSQFFRLRNTEAFF. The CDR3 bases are TGCGCCAGCAGTCAATTTTTTCGACTCCGGAACACTGAAGCTTTCTTT.

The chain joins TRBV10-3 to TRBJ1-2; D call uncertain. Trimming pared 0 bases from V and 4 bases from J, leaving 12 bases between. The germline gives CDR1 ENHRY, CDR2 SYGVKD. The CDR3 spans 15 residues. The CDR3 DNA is TGTGCCATCAGTGAGTCGACGTCAGCCCCCTATGGCTACACCTTC. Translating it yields CAISESTSAPYGYTF.

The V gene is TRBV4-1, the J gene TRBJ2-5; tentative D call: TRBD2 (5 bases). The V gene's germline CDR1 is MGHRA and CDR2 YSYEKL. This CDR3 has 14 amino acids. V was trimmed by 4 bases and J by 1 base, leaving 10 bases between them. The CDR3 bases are TGCGCCAGCAGCCGGACCGGAGGCCAAGAGACCCAGTACTTC. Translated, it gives CASSRTGGQETQYF.

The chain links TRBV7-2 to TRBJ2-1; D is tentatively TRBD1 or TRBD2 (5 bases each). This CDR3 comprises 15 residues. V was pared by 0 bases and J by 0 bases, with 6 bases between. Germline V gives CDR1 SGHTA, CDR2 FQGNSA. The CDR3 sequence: CASSLAGRSYNEQFF. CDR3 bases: TGTGCCAGCAGCTTAGCGGGACGCTCCTACAATGAGCAGTTCTTC.

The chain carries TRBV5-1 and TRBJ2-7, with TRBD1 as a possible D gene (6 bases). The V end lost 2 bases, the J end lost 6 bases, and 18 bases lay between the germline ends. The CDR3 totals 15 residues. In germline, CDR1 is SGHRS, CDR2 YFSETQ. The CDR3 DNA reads TGCGCCAGCAGCTTAGCAGCTTACAGGGATGGCGAGCAGTACTTC. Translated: CASSLAAYRDGEQYF.

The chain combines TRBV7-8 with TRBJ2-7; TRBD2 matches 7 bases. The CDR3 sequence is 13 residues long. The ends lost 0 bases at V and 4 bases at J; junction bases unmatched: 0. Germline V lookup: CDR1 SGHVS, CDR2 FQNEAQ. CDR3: CASSLAGGYEQYF. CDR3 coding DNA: TGTGCCAGCAGCTTAGCGGGAGGGTACGAGCAGTACTTC.

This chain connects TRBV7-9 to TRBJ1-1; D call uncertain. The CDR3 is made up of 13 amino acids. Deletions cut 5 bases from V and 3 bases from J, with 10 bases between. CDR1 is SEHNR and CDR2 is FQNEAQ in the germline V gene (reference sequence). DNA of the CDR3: TGTGCCAGCAGCCGTAACAAGGACACTGAAGCTTTCTTT. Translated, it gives CASSRNKDTEAFF.

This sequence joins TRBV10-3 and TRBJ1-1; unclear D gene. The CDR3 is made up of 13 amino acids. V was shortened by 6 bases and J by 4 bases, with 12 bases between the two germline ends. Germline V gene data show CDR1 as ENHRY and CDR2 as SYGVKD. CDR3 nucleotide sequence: TGTGCCATCAGGCAGACCCAAGGCACTGAAGCTTTCTTT. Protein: CAIRQTQGTEAFF.

The CDR3 sequence is CASSQVGPWGEETQYF. CDR3 sequence (DNA): TGCGCCAGCAGCCAAGTCGGGCCCTGGGGTGAGGAGACCCAGTACTTC. The chain recombines TRBV4-1 with TRBJ2-5; no clear D. V lost 1 base to trimming and J lost 5 bases, with 17 bases between them. Germline loops: CDR1 MGHRA, CDR2 YSYEKL. CDR3 length: 16 residues.

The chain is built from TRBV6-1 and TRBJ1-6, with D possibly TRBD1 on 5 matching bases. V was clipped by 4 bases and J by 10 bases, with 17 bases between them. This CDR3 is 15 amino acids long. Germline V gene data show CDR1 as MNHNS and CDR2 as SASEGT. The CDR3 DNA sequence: TGTGCCAGCAGTGGATTAGACAGTAGGGGCTCACCCCTCCACTTT. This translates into CASSGLDSRGSPLHF.

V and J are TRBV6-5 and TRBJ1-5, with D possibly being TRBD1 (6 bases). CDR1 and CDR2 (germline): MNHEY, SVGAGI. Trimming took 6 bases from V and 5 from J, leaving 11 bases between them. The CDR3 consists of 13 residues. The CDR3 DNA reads TGTGCCAGCAGACCTCCAGGGGATCAGCCCCAGCATTTT. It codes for CASRPPGDQPQHF.

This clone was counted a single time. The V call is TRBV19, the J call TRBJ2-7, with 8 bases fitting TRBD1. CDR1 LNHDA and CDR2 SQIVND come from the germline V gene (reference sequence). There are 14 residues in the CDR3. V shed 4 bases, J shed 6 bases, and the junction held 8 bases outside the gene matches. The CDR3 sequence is CASSTHETGAEQYF. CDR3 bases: TGTGCCAGTAGTACCCATGAGACAGGGGCCGAGCAGTACTTC.

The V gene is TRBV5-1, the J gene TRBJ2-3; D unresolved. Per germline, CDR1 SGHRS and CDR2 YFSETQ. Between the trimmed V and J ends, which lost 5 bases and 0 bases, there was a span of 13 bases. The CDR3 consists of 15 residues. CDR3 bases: TGCGCCAGCAGTCTCCGGACGGATAGCACAGATACGCAGTATTTT. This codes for CASSLRTDSTDTQYF.

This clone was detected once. CDR3 residues: CSARTGSTDTQYF. The CDR3 DNA follows: TGCAGCGCAAGGACAGGGTCCACAGATACGCAGTATTTT. The chain employs TRBV29-1 and TRBJ2-3, with 8 nucleotides matching TRBD1. The CDR3 spans 13 residues. V dropped 7 bases and J dropped 2; count of bases not matched to a gene: 5. Germline-derived CDR1 and CDR2 are SQVTM and ANQGSEA.